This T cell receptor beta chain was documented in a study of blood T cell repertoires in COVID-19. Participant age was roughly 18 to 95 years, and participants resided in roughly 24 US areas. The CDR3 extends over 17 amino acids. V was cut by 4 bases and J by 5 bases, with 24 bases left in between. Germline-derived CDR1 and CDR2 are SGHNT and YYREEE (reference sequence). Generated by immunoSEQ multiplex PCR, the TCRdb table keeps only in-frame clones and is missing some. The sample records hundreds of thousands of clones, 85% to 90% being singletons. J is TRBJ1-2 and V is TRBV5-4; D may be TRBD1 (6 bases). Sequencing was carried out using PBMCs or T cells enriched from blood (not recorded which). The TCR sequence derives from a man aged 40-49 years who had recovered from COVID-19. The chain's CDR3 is CASSNPLWGRRSYGYTF. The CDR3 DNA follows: TGTGCCAGCAGCAATCCTCTCTGGGGGCGGAGGTCGTATGGCTACACCTTC.